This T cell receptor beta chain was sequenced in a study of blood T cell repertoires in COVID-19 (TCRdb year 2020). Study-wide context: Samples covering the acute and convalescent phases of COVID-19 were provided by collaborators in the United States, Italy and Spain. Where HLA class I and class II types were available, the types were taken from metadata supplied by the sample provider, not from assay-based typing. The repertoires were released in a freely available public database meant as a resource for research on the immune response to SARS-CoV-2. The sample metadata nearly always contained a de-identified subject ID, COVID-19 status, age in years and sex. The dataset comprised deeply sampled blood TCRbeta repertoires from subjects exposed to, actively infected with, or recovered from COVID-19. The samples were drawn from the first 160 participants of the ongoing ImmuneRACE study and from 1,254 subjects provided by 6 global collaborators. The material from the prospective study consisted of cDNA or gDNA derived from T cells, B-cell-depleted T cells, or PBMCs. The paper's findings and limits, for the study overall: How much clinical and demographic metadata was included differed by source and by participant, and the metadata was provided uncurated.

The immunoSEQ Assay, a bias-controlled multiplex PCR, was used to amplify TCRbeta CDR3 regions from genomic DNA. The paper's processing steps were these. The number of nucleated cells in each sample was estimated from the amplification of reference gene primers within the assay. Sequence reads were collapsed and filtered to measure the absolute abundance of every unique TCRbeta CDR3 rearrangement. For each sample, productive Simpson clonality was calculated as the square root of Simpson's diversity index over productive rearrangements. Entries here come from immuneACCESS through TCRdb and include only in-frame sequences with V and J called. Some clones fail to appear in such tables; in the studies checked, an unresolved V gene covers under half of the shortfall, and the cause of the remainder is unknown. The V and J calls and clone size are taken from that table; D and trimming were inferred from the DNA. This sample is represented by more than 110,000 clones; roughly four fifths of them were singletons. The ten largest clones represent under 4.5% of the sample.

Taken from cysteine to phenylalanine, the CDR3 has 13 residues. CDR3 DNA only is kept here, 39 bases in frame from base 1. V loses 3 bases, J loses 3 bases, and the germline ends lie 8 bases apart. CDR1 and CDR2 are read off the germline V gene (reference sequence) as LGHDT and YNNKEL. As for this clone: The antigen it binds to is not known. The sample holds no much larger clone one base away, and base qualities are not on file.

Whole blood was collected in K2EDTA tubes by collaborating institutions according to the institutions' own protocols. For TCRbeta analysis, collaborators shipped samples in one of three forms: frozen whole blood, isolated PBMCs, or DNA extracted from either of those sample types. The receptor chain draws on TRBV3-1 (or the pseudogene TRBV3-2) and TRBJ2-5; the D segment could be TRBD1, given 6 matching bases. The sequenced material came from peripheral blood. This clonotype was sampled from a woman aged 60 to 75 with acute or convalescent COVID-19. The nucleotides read TGTGCCAGCAGCCAGGGGACAAAAGAGACCCAGTACTTC. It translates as CASSQGTKETQYF.